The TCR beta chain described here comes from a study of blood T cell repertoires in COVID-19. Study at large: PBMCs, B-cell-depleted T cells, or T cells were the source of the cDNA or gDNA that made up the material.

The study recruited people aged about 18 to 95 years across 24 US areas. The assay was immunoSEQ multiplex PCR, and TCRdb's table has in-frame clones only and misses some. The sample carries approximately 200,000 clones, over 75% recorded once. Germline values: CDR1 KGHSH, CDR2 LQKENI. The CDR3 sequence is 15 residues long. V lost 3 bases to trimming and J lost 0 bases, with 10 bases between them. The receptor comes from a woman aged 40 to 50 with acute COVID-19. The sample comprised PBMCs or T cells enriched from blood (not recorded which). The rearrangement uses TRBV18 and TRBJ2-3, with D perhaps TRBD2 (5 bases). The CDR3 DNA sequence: TGTGCCAGCTCACCGGGGAGCTTGAGCACAGATACGCAGTATTTT. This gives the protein CASSPGSLSTDTQYF.